The present TCR beta chain was sequenced within a study of CD8 T cells in ankylosing spondylitis. The CDR3 has 14 residues. Per the germline V gene, CDR1 is SGDLS and CDR2 is YYNGEE. V was clipped by 4 bases and J by 4 bases; unmatched bases: 4. MiXCR, run by TCRdb on the 5' RACE reads, gives a single entry per CDR3 protein. The sample lists about 360,000 distinct CDR3 sequences; 20% to 25% were seen once. Study conclusions and caveats: Researchers reportedly found disease-linked clones significantly enriched in matched ankylosing spondylitis synovial fluid. Disease-associated clones were CD8+ and fairly uncommon in peripheral blood. Previous work reported some of these motif variants in the synovial fluid and blood of reactive arthritis.

Details on this clonotype: The antigen is unknown.

This receptor was identified in a male donor with ankylosing spondylitis or in good health (not recorded which). The specimen was blood, either unsorted or a sorted T cell fraction (not recorded which). This chain joins TRBV9 and TRBJ2-3; 9 bases match TRBD1. The CDR3 nucleotides read TGTGCCAGCAGCTTACAGGGGGCAGCAGATACGCAGTATTTT. It encodes CASSLQGAADTQYF.